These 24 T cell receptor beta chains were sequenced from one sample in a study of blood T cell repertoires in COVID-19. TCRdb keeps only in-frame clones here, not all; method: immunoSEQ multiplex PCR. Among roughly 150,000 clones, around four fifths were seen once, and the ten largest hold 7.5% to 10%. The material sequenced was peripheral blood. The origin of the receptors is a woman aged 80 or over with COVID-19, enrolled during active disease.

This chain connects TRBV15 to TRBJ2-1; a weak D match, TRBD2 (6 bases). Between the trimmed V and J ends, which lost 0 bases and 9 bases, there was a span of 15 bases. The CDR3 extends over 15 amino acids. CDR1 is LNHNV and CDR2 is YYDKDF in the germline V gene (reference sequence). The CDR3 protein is CATSRDRAAGPEQFF. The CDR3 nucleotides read TGTGCCACCAGCAGAGATCGCGCGGCGGGACCTGAGCAGTTCTTC.

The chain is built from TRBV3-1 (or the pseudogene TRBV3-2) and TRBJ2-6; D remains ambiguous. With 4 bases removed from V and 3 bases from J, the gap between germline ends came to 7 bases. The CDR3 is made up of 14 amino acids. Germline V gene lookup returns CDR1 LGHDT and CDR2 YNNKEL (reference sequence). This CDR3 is CASSPLIGANVLTF. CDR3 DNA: TGTGCCAGCAGCCCCCTTATTGGGGCCAACGTCCTGACTTTC.

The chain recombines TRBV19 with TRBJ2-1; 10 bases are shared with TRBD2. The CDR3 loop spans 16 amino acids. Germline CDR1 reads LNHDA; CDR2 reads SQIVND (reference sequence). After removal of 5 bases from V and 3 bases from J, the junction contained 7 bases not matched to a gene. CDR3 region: CASSRSGRAFYNEQFF. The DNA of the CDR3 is TGTGCCAGTAGTCGGAGCGGGAGGGCCTTCTACAATGAGCAGTTCTTC.

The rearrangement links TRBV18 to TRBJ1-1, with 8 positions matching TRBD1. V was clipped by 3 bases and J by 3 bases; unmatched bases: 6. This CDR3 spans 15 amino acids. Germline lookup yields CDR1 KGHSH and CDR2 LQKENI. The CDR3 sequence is CASSPLTGADTEAFF. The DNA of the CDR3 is TGTGCCAGCTCACCTCTGACAGGGGCGGACACTGAAGCTTTCTTT.

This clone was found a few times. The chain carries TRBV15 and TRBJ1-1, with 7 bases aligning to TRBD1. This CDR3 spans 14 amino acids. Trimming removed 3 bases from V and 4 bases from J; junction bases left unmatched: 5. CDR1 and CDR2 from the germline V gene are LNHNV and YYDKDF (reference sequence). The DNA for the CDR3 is TGTGCCACCAGCAGTAGGGGGCGTAGCACTGAAGCTTTCTTT. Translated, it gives CATSSRGRSTEAFF.

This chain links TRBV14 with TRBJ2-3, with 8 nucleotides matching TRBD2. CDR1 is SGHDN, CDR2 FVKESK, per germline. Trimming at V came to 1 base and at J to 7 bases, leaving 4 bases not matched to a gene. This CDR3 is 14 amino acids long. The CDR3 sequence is CASSQAGGRNTQYF. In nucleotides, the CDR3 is TGTGCCAGCAGCCAAGCGGGAGGGAGAAATACGCAGTATTTT.

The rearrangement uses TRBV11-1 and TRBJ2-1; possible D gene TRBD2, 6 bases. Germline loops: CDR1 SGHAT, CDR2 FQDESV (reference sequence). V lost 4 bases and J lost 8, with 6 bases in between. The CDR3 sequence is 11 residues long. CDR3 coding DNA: TGTGCCAGCAGCTGGGGGGATGAGCAGTTCTTC. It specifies CASSWGDEQFF.

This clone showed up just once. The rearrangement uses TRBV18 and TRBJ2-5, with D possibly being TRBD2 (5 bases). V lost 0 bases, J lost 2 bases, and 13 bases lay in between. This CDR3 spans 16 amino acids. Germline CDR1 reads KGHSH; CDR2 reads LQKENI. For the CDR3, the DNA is TGTGCCAGCTCACCACCGACCTCGACGGGACAAGAGACCCAGTACTTC. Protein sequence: CASSPPTSTGQETQYF.

The CDR3 reads CSASKDKYQPQHF. As DNA, the CDR3 is TGCAGTGCTAGTAAGGACAAGTATCAGCCCCAGCATTTT. The V gene is TRBV20-1, the J gene TRBJ1-5, with D possibly matching TRBD1 (5 bases). This CDR3 contains 13 residues. The germline V and J ends were trimmed by 3 bases and 5 bases, with 11 bases remaining between them. Germline CDR1 and CDR2: DFQATT and SNEGSKA (reference sequence).

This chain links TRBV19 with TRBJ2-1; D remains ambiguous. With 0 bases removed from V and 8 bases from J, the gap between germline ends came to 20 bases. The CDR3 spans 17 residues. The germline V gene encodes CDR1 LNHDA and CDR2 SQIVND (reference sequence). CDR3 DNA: TGTGCCAGTAGTATAGATCGGTCGGGTATCCGTCCCGATGAGCAGTTCTTC. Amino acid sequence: CASSIDRSGIRPDEQFF.

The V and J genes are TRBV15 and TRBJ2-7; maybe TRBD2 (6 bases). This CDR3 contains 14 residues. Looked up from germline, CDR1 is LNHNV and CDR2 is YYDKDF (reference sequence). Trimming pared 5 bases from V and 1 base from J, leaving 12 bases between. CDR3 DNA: TGTGCCACCAGCCCTGGTAGCGGATCCTACGAGCAGTACTTC. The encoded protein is CATSPGSGSYEQYF.

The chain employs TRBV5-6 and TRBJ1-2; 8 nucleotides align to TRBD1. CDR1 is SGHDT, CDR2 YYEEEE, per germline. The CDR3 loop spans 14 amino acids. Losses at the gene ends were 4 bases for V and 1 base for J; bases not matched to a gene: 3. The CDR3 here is CASSPDRGNYGYTF. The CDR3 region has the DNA TGTGCCAGCAGCCCTGACAGGGGTAACTATGGCTACACCTTC.

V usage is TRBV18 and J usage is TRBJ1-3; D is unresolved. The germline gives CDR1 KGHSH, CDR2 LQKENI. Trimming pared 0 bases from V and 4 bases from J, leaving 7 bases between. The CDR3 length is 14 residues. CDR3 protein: CASSPPNGGNTIYF. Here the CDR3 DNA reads TGTGCCAGCTCACCACCCAACGGGGGAAACACCATATATTTT.

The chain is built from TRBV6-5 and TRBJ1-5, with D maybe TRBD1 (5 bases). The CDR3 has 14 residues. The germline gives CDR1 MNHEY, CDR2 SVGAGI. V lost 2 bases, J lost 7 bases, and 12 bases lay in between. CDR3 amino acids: CASSYGGVGQPQHF. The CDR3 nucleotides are TGTGCCAGCAGTTACGGGGGGGTCGGCCAGCCCCAGCATTTT.

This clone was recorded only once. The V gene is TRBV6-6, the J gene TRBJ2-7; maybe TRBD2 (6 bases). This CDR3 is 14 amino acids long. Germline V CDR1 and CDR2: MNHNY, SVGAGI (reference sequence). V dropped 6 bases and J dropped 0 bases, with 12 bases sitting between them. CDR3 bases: TGTGCCAGCAGCCGCGGGCGGGGCTCCTACGAGCAGTACTTC. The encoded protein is CASSRGRGSYEQYF.

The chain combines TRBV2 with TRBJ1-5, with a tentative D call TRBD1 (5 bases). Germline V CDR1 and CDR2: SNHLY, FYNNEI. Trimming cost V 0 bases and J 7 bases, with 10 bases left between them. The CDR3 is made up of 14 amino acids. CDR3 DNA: TGTGCCAGCAGTGAAGCGCGGGGCTGGCAGCCCCAGCATTTT. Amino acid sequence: CASSEARGWQPQHF.

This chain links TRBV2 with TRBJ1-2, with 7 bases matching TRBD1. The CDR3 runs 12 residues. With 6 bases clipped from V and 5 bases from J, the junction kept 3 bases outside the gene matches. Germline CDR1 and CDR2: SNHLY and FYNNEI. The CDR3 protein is CASSPGQYGYTF. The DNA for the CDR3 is TGTGCCAGCAGCCCGGGACAGTATGGCTACACCTTC.

CDR3 residues: CASSFGTGGTTEAFF. CDR3 sequence (DNA): TGTGCCAGCAGCTTCGGGACAGGGGGGACCACTGAAGCTTTCTTT. This rearrangement joins TRBV7-9 to TRBJ1-1; TRBD1 matches at 11 bases. The V and J ends lost 3 bases and 4 bases, in that order; junction bases with no gene match: 4. The CDR3 consists of 15 residues. Germline CDR1 reads SEHNR; CDR2 reads FQNEAQ (reference sequence). Based on the CDR3 plus reference TRBV7-9 and TRBJ1-1, the full variable domain is DTGVSQNPRHKITKRGQNVTFRCDPISEHNRLYWYRQTLGQGPEFLTYFQNEAQLEKSRLLSDRFSAERPKGSFSTLEIQRTEQGDSAMYLCASSFGTGGTTEAFFGQGTRLTVV.

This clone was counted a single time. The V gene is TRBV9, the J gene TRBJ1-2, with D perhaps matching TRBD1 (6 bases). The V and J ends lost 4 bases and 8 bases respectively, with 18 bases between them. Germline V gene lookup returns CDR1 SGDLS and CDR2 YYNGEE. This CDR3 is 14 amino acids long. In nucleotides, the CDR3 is TGTGCCAGCAGCACCCCGCAGGGGTTCGGAGGCTACACCTTC. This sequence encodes CASSTPQGFGGYTF.

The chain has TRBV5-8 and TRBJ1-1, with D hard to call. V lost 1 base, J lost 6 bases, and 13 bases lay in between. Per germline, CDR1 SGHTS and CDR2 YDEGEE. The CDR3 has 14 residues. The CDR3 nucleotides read TGTGCCAGCAGCTTGAAAAGACACGGCTCTGAAGCTTTCTTT. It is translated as CASSLKRHGSEAFF.

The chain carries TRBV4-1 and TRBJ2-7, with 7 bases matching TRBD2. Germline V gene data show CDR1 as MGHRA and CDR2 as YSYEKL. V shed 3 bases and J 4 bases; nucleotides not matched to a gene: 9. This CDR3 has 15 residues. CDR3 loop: CASSHSLGGEYEQYF. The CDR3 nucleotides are TGCGCCAGCAGCCATTCGCTTGGGGGGGAATACGAGCAGTACTTC.

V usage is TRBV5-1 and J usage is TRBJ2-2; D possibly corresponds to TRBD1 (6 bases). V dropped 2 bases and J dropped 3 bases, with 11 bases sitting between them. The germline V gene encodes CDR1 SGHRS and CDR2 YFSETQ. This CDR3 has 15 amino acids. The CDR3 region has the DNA TGCGCCAGCAGCTTCCGACAGGACCACACCGGGGAGCTGTTTTTT. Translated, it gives CASSFRQDHTGELFF.

The chain's CDR3 is CASSQNSGNTIYF. In DNA, the CDR3 is TGCGCCAGCAGCCAGAACTCCGGAAACACCATATATTTT. V and J are TRBV4-1 and TRBJ1-3; the D is unclear. Trimming removed 3 bases from V and 4 bases from J, with 7 bases in between. This CDR3 is 13 amino acids long. Germline V lookup: CDR1 MGHRA, CDR2 YSYEKL.

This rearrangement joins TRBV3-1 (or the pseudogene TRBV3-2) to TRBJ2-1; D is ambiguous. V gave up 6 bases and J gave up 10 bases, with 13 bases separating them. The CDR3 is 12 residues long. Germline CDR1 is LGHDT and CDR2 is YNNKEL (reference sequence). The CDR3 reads CASSPYGWEQFF. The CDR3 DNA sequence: TGTGCCAGCAGTCCCTACGGTTGGGAGCAGTTCTTC.